This T cell receptor (beta chain) appears in the sequencing data of a study of beta chain features in type 1 diabetes. Study-wide background: Sorted cells from all samples, numbering about 99,000,000, were examined.

Whole-study findings and limits: Shorter TCRB CDR3s, moderately but significantly so, marked every one of the four CD4+ subsets in Type 1 diabetes patients. Resolution of whether HLA type affects TCRB rearrangement was not achieved here.

Sorted CD4+ subsets: naive, central memory, regulatory, stem cell-like memory (CD45RO/CCR7/CD25/CD127/CD95/CD27 panel). Every bit of the isolated RNA underwent reverse transcription, so sequencing read expressed TCRB transcripts. Assay used: immunoSEQ multiplex PCR; TCRdb lists only in-frame clones, some missing. The sample has 550,000 to 850,000 clones, around 15% seen once. Comments on this clone: Its antigen is as yet unknown.

Per the germline V gene, CDR1 is KGHSH and CDR2 is LQKENI. Trimming at V came to 5 bases and at J to 3 bases, leaving 3 bases not matched to a gene. The CDR3 consists of 13 residues. The origin of this receptor is a man aged 18 to 30 with type 1 diabetes. The chain has TRBV18 and TRBJ1-2; 7 bases are a match to TRBD1. The sequencing sample was made of naive CD4+ T cells from blood. The CDR3 loop is CASSSGTDYGYTF. The CDR3 DNA sequence: TGTGCCAGCTCATCGGGGACAGACTATGGCTACACCTTC.